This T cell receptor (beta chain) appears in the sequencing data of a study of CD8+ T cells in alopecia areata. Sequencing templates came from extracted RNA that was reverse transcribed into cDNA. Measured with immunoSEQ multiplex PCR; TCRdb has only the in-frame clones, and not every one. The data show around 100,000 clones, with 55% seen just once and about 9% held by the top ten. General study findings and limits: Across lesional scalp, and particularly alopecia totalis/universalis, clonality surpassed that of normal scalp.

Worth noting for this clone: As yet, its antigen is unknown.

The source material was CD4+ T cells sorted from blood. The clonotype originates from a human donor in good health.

The CDR3 is CSVGTGSSTDTQYF. The DNA of the CDR3 is TGCAGCGTTGGGACAGGGTCTAGCACAGATACGCAGTATTTT. The chain links TRBV29-1 to TRBJ2-3; TRBD1 agrees at 8 bases. V lost 4 bases, J lost 0 bases, and 3 bases stayed unmatched. The CDR3 is 14 residues long. Germline V CDR1 and CDR2: SQVTM, ANQGSEA.